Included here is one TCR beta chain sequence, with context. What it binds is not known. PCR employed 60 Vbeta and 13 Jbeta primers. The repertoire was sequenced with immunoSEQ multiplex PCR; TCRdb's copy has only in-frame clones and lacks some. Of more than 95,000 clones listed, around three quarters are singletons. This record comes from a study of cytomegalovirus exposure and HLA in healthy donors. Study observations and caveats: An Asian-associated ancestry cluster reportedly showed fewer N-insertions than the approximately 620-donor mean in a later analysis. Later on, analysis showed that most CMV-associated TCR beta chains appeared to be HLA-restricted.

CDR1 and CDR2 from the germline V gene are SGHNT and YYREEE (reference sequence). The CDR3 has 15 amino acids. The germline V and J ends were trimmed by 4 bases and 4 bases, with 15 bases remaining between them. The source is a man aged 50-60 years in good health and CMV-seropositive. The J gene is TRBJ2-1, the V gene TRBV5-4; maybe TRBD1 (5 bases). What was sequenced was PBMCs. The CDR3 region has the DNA TGTGCCAGCAGCCTATCCTGGACAACTTACAATGAGCAGTTCTTC. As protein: CASSLSWTTYNEQFF. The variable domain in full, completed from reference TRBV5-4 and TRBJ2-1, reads ETGVTQSPTHLIKTRGQQVTLRCSSQSGHNTVSWYQQALGQGPQFIFQYYREEENGRGNFPPRFSGLQFPNYSSELNVNALELDDSALYLCASSLSWTTYNEQFFGPGTRLTVL.